Described below is a single T cell receptor (beta chain) sequence and its context. The data are from a study of cytomegalovirus exposure and HLA in healthy donors. The CDR3 is 14 amino acids. Trimming removed 6 bases from V and 1 base from J, with 9 bases in between. In germline, CDR1 is KGHSH, CDR2 LQKENI. The PCR was carried out with 60 Vbeta primers and 13 Jbeta primers. Profiling relied on immunoSEQ multiplex PCR, and the TCRdb table lists in-frame clones only, not all of them. In the table there are some 110,000 clones, about four fifths of which are singletons. Sequencing input: PBMCs. The V gene is TRBV18, the J gene TRBJ1-4, with D maybe TRBD1 (6 bases). This receptor was identified in a woman aged 60-75 years in good health and CMV-seropositive. DNA of the CDR3: TGTGCCAGCTCCCCGGGACAAACTAATGAAAAACTGTTTTTT. Protein sequence: CASSPGQTNEKLFF.